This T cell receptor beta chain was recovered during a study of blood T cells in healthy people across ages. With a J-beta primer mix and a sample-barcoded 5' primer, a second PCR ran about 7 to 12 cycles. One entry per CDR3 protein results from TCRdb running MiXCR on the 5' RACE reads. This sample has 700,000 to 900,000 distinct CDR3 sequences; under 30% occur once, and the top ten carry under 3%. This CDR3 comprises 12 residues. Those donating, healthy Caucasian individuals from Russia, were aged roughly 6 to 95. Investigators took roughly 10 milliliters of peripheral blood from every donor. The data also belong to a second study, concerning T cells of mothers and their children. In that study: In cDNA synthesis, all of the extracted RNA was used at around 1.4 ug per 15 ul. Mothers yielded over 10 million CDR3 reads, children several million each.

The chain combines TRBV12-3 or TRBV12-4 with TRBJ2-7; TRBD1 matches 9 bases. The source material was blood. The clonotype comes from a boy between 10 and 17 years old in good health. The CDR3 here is CASGQGLGEQYF. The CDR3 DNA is TGTGCAAGCGGACAGGGGTTAGGCGAGCAGTACTTC.